The 32 T cell receptor beta chains reported below all come from one sample, sequenced in a study of molecular identifiers for immune sequencing clone quantification. Using its own MiXCR run on the PCR reads, TCRdb lists one record per CDR3 protein. The sample carries approximately 590,000 distinct CDR3 sequences, 25% recorded once. Sequenced material: naive CD8+ T cells from blood, with Jurkat cell RNA spiked in. Sample subset: FACS-sorted CD8+CD4-CCR7+CD45RA+ naive T cells. Source of these receptors: a human donor in good health. Some libraries in this study had Jurkat cell RNA spiked in.

This clonotype was seen ten or more times. This chain links TRBV28 with TRBJ2-3; TRBD2 matches 9 bases. Trimming took 5 bases from V and 2 from J; bases not matched to a gene: 8. The CDR3 length is 16 residues. The germline gives CDR1 MDHEN, CDR2 SYDVKM. CDR3 sequence: CASSHGLARNTDTQYF. The CDR3, as DNA: TGTGCCAGCAGTCACGGACTAGCGAGAAACACAGATACGCAGTATTTT.

The chain has TRBV7-9 and TRBJ2-1; 10 bases agree with TRBD1. The V gene end was trimmed by 4 bases and the J gene end by 5 bases; junction bases not matched to a gene: 5. Germline V gene data show CDR1 as SEHNR and CDR2 as FQNEAQ (reference sequence). This CDR3 comprises 15 residues. The DNA for the CDR3 is TGTGCCAGCAGCTCGACAGGGGGCCGCGACAATGAGCAGTTCTTC. Translating gives CASSSTGGRDNEQFF.

This clonotype was counted at least ten times. The genes are TRBV5-6 and TRBJ1-4, with 9 bases that match TRBD1. Germline CDR1 reads SGHDT; CDR2 reads YYEEEE. Unmatched junction bases numbered 3, after V lost 2 bases and J lost 7 bases. CDR3 length equals 14 residues. The DNA of the CDR3 is TGTGCCAGCAGCTTCGGGACAGGGTTTGAAAAACTGTTTTTT. Its protein is CASSFGTGFEKLFF.

The genes are TRBV13 and TRBJ1-6; D ambiguous. The germline gives CDR1 PRHDT, CDR2 FYEKMQ (reference sequence). V lost 0 bases and J 7 bases, leaving 13 bases between the germline ends. The CDR3 covers 16 residues. The CDR3 reads CASSLGAAGGNSPLHF. The CDR3 DNA follows: TGTGCCAGCAGCTTAGGGGCCGCGGGTGGCAATTCACCCCTCCACTTT.

Only a few counts were recorded for this clonotype. This chain uses TRBV27 with TRBJ1-4; D is unclear. The CDR3 consists of 14 residues. Deletions cut 5 bases from V and 8 bases from J, with 15 bases between. CDR1 is MNHEY, CDR2 SMNVEV, per germline (reference sequence). CDR3 bases: TGTGCCAGCAGTCCCCGCGGGGTGGAGGAAAAACTGTTTTTT. It specifies CASSPRGVEEKLFF.

About this clonotype: A single base separates this from a much larger clone, so it may be a read error. The rearrangement uses TRBV30 and TRBJ2-3; D unresolved. The CDR3 contains 12 residues. The V gene lost 5 bases and the J gene lost 0 bases, with 6 bases spanning the gap. In germline, CDR1 is GTSNPN, CDR2 SVGIG (reference sequence). The CDR3 reads CAWAFSTDTQYF. CDR3 DNA: TGTGCCTGGGCGTTCAGCACAGATACGCAGTATTTT.

This clonotype showed up many times. The CDR3 region is CASSDRPTGTEAFF. CDR3 DNA: TGTGCCAGCAGCGACAGGCCGACAGGTACTGAAGCTTTCTTT. The V and J genes are TRBV27 and TRBJ1-1, with D perhaps TRBD1 (6 bases). CDR1 is MNHEY and CDR2 is SMNVEV in the germline V gene (reference sequence). This CDR3 contains 14 residues. The V end lost 6 bases, the J end lost 5 bases, and 16 bases lay between the germline ends.

This clonotype occurred a few times. V usage is TRBV7-6 and J usage is TRBJ2-7; D remains ambiguous. V lost 5 bases and J 7 bases, leaving 15 bases between the germline ends. This CDR3 is 13 amino acids long. Germline V lookup: CDR1 SGHVS, CDR2 FNYEAQ. CDR3 coding DNA: TGTGCCAGCAGCCGCCCCGGTGACTTGGAGCAGTACTTC. Protein product: CASSRPGDLEQYF.

The chain is built from TRBV19 and TRBJ2-1; TRBD2 aligns across 8 bases. Trimming cost V 2 bases and J 5 bases; bases outside gene matches: 5. The CDR3 has 15 amino acids. The V gene's germline CDR1 is LNHDA and CDR2 SQIVND (reference sequence). This CDR3 is CASSIMSGGDNEQFF. The CDR3 coding sequence is TGTGCCAGTAGTATAATGTCGGGAGGGGACAATGAGCAGTTCTTC.

V and J are TRBV10-3 and TRBJ2-7; a weak D match, TRBD2 (6 bases). Germline-derived CDR1 and CDR2 are ENHRY and SYGVKD. The length of the CDR3 is 15 residues. Trimming left V 6 bases short and J 2 bases short, with 17 bases between. This CDR3 is CAIRDRDSSAYEQYF. CDR3 sequence (DNA): TGTGCCATCAGGGACCGGGACTCCTCGGCCTACGAGCAGTACTTC.

Turning to this clonotype: One base away lies a much larger clone, so this may be a sequencing read error. The chain links TRBV2 to TRBJ2-7, with unresolved D. Germline CDR1 and CDR2: SNHLY and FYNNEI. The CDR3 extends over 12 amino acids. The CDR3 DNA reads TGTGCCTGCAGTGAAGGACGGCGCGAGCAGTACTTC. The encoded protein is CACSEGRREQYF.

In its sample, this clonotype was seen many times. This rearrangement joins TRBV14 to TRBJ1-1, with 7 bases aligning to TRBD1. J was trimmed by 1 base and V by 6 bases; bases with no gene match: 5. Germline-derived CDR1 and CDR2 are SGHDN and FVKESK. CDR3 size: 14 residues. CDR3 DNA sequence: TGTGCCAGCAGGGCCGGGACAGAGAACACTGAAGCTTTCTTT. It codes for CASRAGTENTEAFF.

This clonotype showed up many times. The rearrangement uses TRBV13 and TRBJ2-3, with 10 bases that match TRBD2. After removal of 5 bases from V and 2 bases from J, the junction contained 13 bases not matched to a gene. Per germline, CDR1 PRHDT and CDR2 FYEKMQ (reference sequence). CDR3 length equals 18 residues. The CDR3 here is CASSPSSGGPTPTDTQYF. The CDR3 bases are TGTGCCAGCAGCCCGAGTAGCGGGGGGCCAACCCCCACAGATACGCAGTATTTT.

This clonotype was picked up a small number of times. The genes are TRBV20-1 and TRBJ2-7; D is tentatively TRBD1 or TRBD2 (5 bases each). The CDR3 consists of 14 residues. Germline V CDR1 and CDR2: DFQATT, SNEGSKA (reference sequence). The CDR3 region has the DNA TGCAGAGTGCTAGACCGGGACCATCCCTACGAGCAGTACTTC. As protein: CRVLDRDHPYEQYF.

Remarks on this clonotype: A much larger clonotype is one base distant, so this may be a read error. The chain has TRBV14 and TRBJ2-3; D is perhaps TRBD2 (6 bases). Germline CDR1 reads SGHDN; CDR2 reads FVKESK. The germline V and J ends were trimmed by 5 bases and 6 bases, with 30 bases remaining between them. This CDR3 has 19 residues. The CDR3: CASSEGGMSSSLLLDTQYF. The DNA of the CDR3 is TGTGCCAGCAGCGAGGGCGGGATGTCGTCAAGTCTCCTGTTGGATACGCAGTATTTT.

The chain links TRBV9 to TRBJ2-3, with a possible D match to TRBD1 (6 bases). CDR3 length: 15 amino acids. Germline CDR1 SGDLS, CDR2 YYNGEE. The V end was cut by 2 bases, the J end by 2 bases, with 12 bases between. As DNA, the CDR3 is TGTGCCAGCAGCGTCACCAGGGGAACCACAGATACGCAGTATTTT. Translation: CASSVTRGTTDTQYF.

This clonotype appeared many times. The V call is TRBV7-2, the J call TRBJ1-1; 7 bases are shared with TRBD1. Germline V gene lookup returns CDR1 SGHTA and CDR2 FQGNSA. Trimming cost V 6 bases and J 0 bases; bases outside gene matches: 4. The CDR3 extends over 14 amino acids. CDR3 protein: CASSLTGMNTEAFF. Here the CDR3 DNA reads TGTGCCAGCAGTTTGACAGGGATGAACACTGAAGCTTTCTTT.

The V gene is TRBV4-2, the J gene TRBJ2-1, with 10 bases identical to TRBD2. V trimming: 0 bases; J trimming: 4 bases; junction bases outside the gene matches: 9. The CDR3 loop spans 18 amino acids. CDR1 and CDR2 from the germline V gene are LGHNA and YNFKEQ. The CDR3 sequence is CASSQESATSGDYNEQFF. CDR3 DNA sequence: TGTGCCAGCAGCCAAGAAAGCGCTACTAGCGGGGATTACAATGAGCAGTTCTTC.

Worth noting for this clonotype: One junction end disagrees with the germline gene, perhaps due to a read error. The J gene is TRBJ2-4, the V gene TRBV3-1, with D perhaps matching TRBD1 (5 bases). The CDR3 contains 17 residues. CDR1 and CDR2 from the germline V gene are LGHDT and YNNKEL (reference sequence). CDR3 protein: CARSPPWGRAAKNIQYF. CDR3 bases: TGTGCCCGCAGCCCACCTTGGGGCCGCGCAGCCAAAAACATTCAGTACTTC.

Ten or more counts support this clonotype. This chain uses TRBV12-3 or TRBV12-4 with TRBJ2-5, with 9 bases aligning to TRBD1. This CDR3 spans 15 amino acids. V dropped 7 bases and J dropped 2; count of bases not matched to a gene: 8. The CDR3 loop is CASILLGTGQETQYF. Here the CDR3 DNA reads TGTGCCAGCATTCTCCTGGGGACAGGGCAAGAGACCCAGTACTTC.

This clonotype came up once. An end of the junction differs from the germline gene, which may be a read error. The V and J genes are TRBV7-9 and TRBJ2-7; D is unresolved. This CDR3 is 12 amino acids long. Per germline, CDR1 SEHNR and CDR2 FQNEAQ (reference sequence). CDR3 residues: CTSSSMLDEQYF. Written as DNA, the CDR3 is TGTACCAGCAGCTCCATGTTGGACGAGCAGTACTTC.

A word on this clonotype: A read error is likely, as this CDR3 ends without the conserved phenylalanine or tryptophan. The rearrangement joins TRBV4-1 to TRBJ2-3; no firm D call. The CDR3 is 15 residues long. Germline CDR1 MGHRA, CDR2 YSYEKL. DNA for the CDR3: TGTGCCAGCAGCCCCCCCCCGGGCCACACAGATACGCAGTATTCT. Translation gives CASSPPPGHTDTQYS.

The CDR3 here is CASSSQRTSRNTGELFF. The DNA for the CDR3 is TGTGCCAGCAGTTCCCAGCGGACTAGCCGAAACACCGGGGAGCTGTTTTTT. The rearrangement links TRBV12-3 or TRBV12-4 to TRBJ2-2; 8 positions agree with TRBD2. V lost 4 bases, J lost 2 bases, and 9 bases stayed unmatched. The CDR3 contains 17 residues.

This clonotype was picked up many times. The genes are TRBV25-1 and TRBJ2-5, with D perhaps TRBD1 (6 bases). Germline CDR1 is MGHDK and CDR2 is SYGVNS. V dropped 1 base and J dropped 4 bases, with 7 bases sitting between them. The CDR3 is 13 amino acids. The CDR3 loop is CASSESGAETQYF. The CDR3 DNA is TGTGCCAGCAGTGAATCAGGGGCAGAGACCCAGTACTTC.

The genes are TRBV21-1 and TRBJ1-1; no check of the table's D call, TRBD1, against the DNA was made. TRBV21-1 is shown as a pseudogene. This CDR3 has 16 residues. In DNA form, the CDR3 reads TGTGCCAGCAGCTCCCAACGGCTTACAGGGGCGACTGAAGCTTTCTTT. This translates into CASSSQRLTGATEAFF.

This clonotype was found a few times. The V call is TRBV30, the J call TRBJ1-1, with 8 nucleotides matching TRBD1. This CDR3 spans 13 amino acids. Germline CDR1 reads GTSNPN; CDR2 reads SVGIG (reference sequence). V lost 6 bases to trimming and J lost 2 bases; unmatched junction nucleotides: 5. CDR3: CACTGGVNTEAFF. CDR3 nucleotides: TGTGCCTGTACAGGGGGAGTAAACACTGAAGCTTTCTTT.

In regard to this clonotype: The junction and the germline gene differ at one end; a read error may be behind it. The V call is TRBV28, the J call TRBJ1-5; D gene unclear. This CDR3 has 19 amino acids. CDR1 MDHEN and CDR2 SYDVKM come from the germline V gene. The CDR3 sequence: CASSFPRSLIKGLNQPQHF. DNA for the CDR3: TGTGCCAGCAGTTTCCCGCGAAGCCTGATAAAAGGCCTCAATCAACCCCAGCATTTT.

This clonotype was recorded many times. The chain links TRBV20-1 to TRBJ2-7, with 7 nucleotides matching TRBD2. V shed 0 bases and J 3 bases; nucleotides not matched to a gene: 5. The CDR3 covers 14 residues. Germline V gives CDR1 DFQATT, CDR2 SNEGSKA (reference sequence). CDR3 sequence: CSARDPGGYYEQYF. CDR3 coding DNA: TGCAGTGCTAGAGATCCGGGAGGCTACTACGAGCAGTACTTC.

The rearrangement joins TRBV12-3 or TRBV12-4 to TRBJ2-7, with a possible D match to TRBD1 (6 bases). The V gene lost 3 bases and the J gene lost 6 bases, with 12 bases spanning the gap. This CDR3 is 13 amino acids long. The CDR3 bases are TGTGCCAGCAGTTTTACAGGGTACAGCGAGCAGTACTTC. Its protein product is CASSFTGYSEQYF.

A note on this clonotype: A read error is possible here, since a much larger clone lies one base away. This chain connects TRBV28 to TRBJ2-7; TRBD2 aligns across 11 bases. Germline CDR1 reads MDHEN; CDR2 reads SYDVKM. Losses at the gene ends were 8 bases for V and 7 bases for J; bases not matched to a gene: 13. There are 15 residues in the CDR3. The CDR3 loop is CASGSIAGGPGEQYF. The CDR3 DNA is TGTGCCAGCGGCAGCATAGCGGGAGGGCCTGGGGAGCAGTACTTC.

Notes on this clonotype: A much larger clone lies a single base off, so this may be a read error. The chain recombines TRBV12-3 or TRBV12-4 with TRBJ1-5, with D maybe TRBD1 (6 bases). The V and J ends lost 5 bases and 1 base respectively, with 12 bases between them. The CDR3 extends over 15 amino acids. CDR3 DNA sequence: TGTGCCAGCAGTCATACAGGGATCAGCAATCAGCCCCAGCATTTT. Amino acid sequence: CASSHTGISNQPQHF.

This clonotype was counted only a few times. This chain uses TRBV6-1 with TRBJ1-4; TRBD1 matches 7 bases. Germline-derived CDR1 and CDR2 are MNHNS and SASEGT. This CDR3 has 18 amino acids. V shed 8 bases and J 3 bases; nucleotides not matched to a gene: 18. The CDR3 DNA sequence: TGTGCCAGCTTTGTGTTACAGGGGATATTGAATTCTAATGAAAAACTGTTTTTT. It yields the protein CASFVLQGILNSNEKLFF.